This entry lists 32 T cell receptor beta chains sequenced from one sample in a study of blood T cell repertoires in COVID-19. TCRdb keeps only in-frame clones here, not all; method: immunoSEQ multiplex PCR. The repertoire holds over 80,000 clones, with around 79% as singletons. Sequences were obtained from peripheral blood. These receptors all stem from a woman aged 80 or over with active or convalescent COVID-19.

This rearrangement joins TRBV7-9 to TRBJ2-5; TRBD1 matches 9 bases. The germline V gene has CDR1 SEHNR and CDR2 FQNEAQ (reference sequence). There are 14 residues in the CDR3. J was trimmed by 4 bases and V by 5 bases; bases with no gene match: 5. CDR3 loop: CASSDRGRPETQYF. The CDR3 bases are TGTGCCAGCAGCGACAGGGGGAGGCCAGAGACCCAGTACTTC.

The rearrangement links TRBV7-9 to TRBJ1-6, with a weak D call TRBD1 (5 bases). With 0 bases removed from V and 8 bases from J, the gap between germline ends came to 8 bases. The germline CDR1 and CDR2 sequences are SEHNR and FQNEAQ (reference sequence). This CDR3 is 14 amino acids long. The CDR3 bases are TGTGCCAGCAGCTTAGCTGGCAGGGATTCACCCCTCCACTTT. Its translation: CASSLAGRDSPLHF.

The V call is TRBV5-4, the J call TRBJ2-7; 11 nucleotides match TRBD2. Germline V gene lookup returns CDR1 SGHNT and CDR2 YYREEE (reference sequence). CDR3 size: 15 residues. The V segment lost 5 bases and the J segment 1 base; nucleotides outside the gene matches: 5. CDR3 residues: CASSTGTSGSYEQYF. The CDR3 DNA follows: TGTGCCAGCAGTACCGGGACTAGCGGTTCCTACGAGCAGTACTTC.

The genes are TRBV2 and TRBJ1-2, with a weak D call TRBD1 (5 bases). The germline V and J ends were trimmed by 7 bases and 7 bases, with 16 bases remaining between them. CDR3 size: 13 residues. CDR1 is SNHLY, CDR2 FYNNEI, per germline. This CDR3 is CASNQGGSTGYTF. The CDR3 bases are TGTGCCAGCAACCAGGGTGGGTCAACTGGCTACACCTTC.

This CDR3 is CASSQVISSGSTDTQYF. In DNA form, the CDR3 reads TGTGCCAGCAGCCAGGTAATCTCTAGCGGGAGCACAGATACGCAGTATTTT. The chain couples TRBV3-1 (or the pseudogene TRBV3-2) to TRBJ2-3, with 8 bases matching TRBD2. V was clipped by 3 bases and J by 0 bases; unmatched bases: 8. Per germline, CDR1 LGHDT and CDR2 YNNKEL (reference sequence). The CDR3 totals 17 residues.

To note about this clone: A read error may produce the germline difference seen at one junction end. The chain combines TRBV5-1 with TRBJ1-1; 9 nucleotides agree with TRBD1. There are 15 residues in the CDR3. From germline, CDR1 is SGHRS and CDR2 YFSETQ. CDR3: CASRPFDRGSAEAFF. The CDR3 DNA reads TGTGCCAGCAGACCCTTTGACAGGGGGTCTGCTGAAGCTTTCTTT.

The gene calls are TRBV15 and TRBJ1-3; D remains unclear. V was trimmed by 7 bases and J by 4 bases, leaving 11 bases between them. The CDR3 runs to 13 residues. The germline V gene encodes CDR1 LNHNV and CDR2 YYDKDF (reference sequence). The CDR3, as DNA: TGTGCCACCACTATTGGAGAAGGAAACACCATATATTTT. It specifies CATTIGEGNTIYF.

The table lists this clone with a few counts. V usage is TRBV18 and J usage is TRBJ1-1, with TRBD1 as a possible D gene (5 bases). The CDR3 extends over 15 amino acids. Trimming pared 1 base from V and 6 bases from J, leaving 15 bases between. CDR1 KGHSH and CDR2 LQKENI come from the germline V gene. The CDR3 region has the DNA TGTGCCAGCTCACCACAACAGGAAGGAGGGGCTGAAGCTTTCTTT. This encodes CASSPQQEGGAEAFF.

This chain uses TRBV2 with TRBJ2-2; 7 positions agree with TRBD2. J was trimmed by 2 bases and V by 7 bases; bases with no gene match: 7. This CDR3 comprises 15 residues. The germline V gene has CDR1 SNHLY and CDR2 FYNNEI. As DNA, the CDR3 is TGTGCCAGCAAGGGACTACTATTAAACACCGGGGAGCTGTTTTTT. Its translation: CASKGLLLNTGELFF.

The V and J genes are TRBV19 and TRBJ2-5; 7 bases agree with TRBD2. Germline V gives CDR1 LNHDA, CDR2 SQIVND (reference sequence). Trimming at V came to 0 bases and at J to 5 bases, leaving 3 bases not matched to a gene. CDR3 length equals 14 residues. CDR3 coding DNA: TGTGCCAGTAGTATAGAGGGGGGGTTTGAGACCCAGTACTTC. Protein: CASSIEGGFETQYF.

Details on this clone: The sample holds other DNA sequences that translate to the same CDR3. The genes are TRBV18 and TRBJ1-2; D is unclear. Germline values: CDR1 KGHSH, CDR2 LQKENI. Deletions cut 3 bases from V and 6 bases from J, with 11 bases between. The CDR3 runs 13 residues. The CDR3 coding sequence is TGTGCCAGCTCACCGCCGTCGCAGGATGGCTACACCTTC. Its protein is CASSPPSQDGYTF.

V gene TRBV28 combines with J gene TRBJ1-1; D remains ambiguous. Germline V gene sequence: CDR1 MDHEN, CDR2 SYDVKM. CDR3 length: 11 amino acids. V lost 10 bases, J lost 1 base, and 7 bases lay in between. The CDR3 region has the DNA TGTGCCACCAACAGGAACACTGAAGCTTTCTTT. It yields the protein CATNRNTEAFF.

The genes are TRBV27 and TRBJ2-2; possibly TRBD2 for D (6 bases). The V gene's germline CDR1 is MNHEY and CDR2 SMNVEV (reference sequence). The CDR3 contains 15 residues. V lost 6 bases to trimming and J lost 4 bases, with 15 bases between them. This chain's CDR3 is CASSWVADITGELFF. CDR3 DNA: TGTGCCAGCAGCTGGGTAGCGGATATCACCGGGGAGCTGTTTTTT.

This clone was observed once. The chain couples TRBV29-1 to TRBJ1-1, with TRBD1 matching 9 bases. The CDR3 has 14 residues. The J segment lost 10 bases and the V segment lost 0 bases, leaving 9 bases of the junction unmatched. Germline V gives CDR1 SQVTM, CDR2 ANQGSEA. Here the CDR3 reads CSVEDRDRATAAFF. DNA for the CDR3: TGCAGCGTTGAAGACCGGGACAGGGCTACCGCAGCTTTCTTT.

This rearrangement joins TRBV24-1 to TRBJ2-3, with no clear D. The CDR3 runs 12 residues. Germline-derived CDR1 and CDR2 are KGHDR and SFDVKD. With 6 bases removed from V and 2 bases from J, the gap between germline ends came to 5 bases. Here the CDR3 DNA reads TGTGCCACCAGTTACAACACAGATACGCAGTATTTT. Protein sequence: CATSYNTDTQYF.

The V gene is TRBV25-1, the J gene TRBJ2-6; no definite D call. The CDR3 runs 14 residues. Germline CDR1 MGHDK, CDR2 SYGVNS. The V and J ends lost 10 bases and 0 bases respectively, with 10 bases between them. CDR3: CATSRSSGANVLTF. Here the CDR3 DNA reads TGTGCCACCTCTCGGAGCTCTGGGGCCAACGTCCTGACTTTC.

The chain links TRBV5-1 to TRBJ2-1; a weak D match, TRBD2 (5 bases). The ends were cut back, 5 bases at V and 9 bases at J, with 15 bases in the middle. The germline V gene encodes CDR1 SGHRS and CDR2 YFSETQ. This CDR3 has 13 residues. Written as DNA, the CDR3 is TGCGCCAGCAGGTCGGGGATAAACACTGAGCAGTTCTTC. It codes for CASRSGINTEQFF.

The genes are TRBV2 and TRBJ2-7; tentative D call: TRBD1 (5 bases). This CDR3 has 12 residues. Trimming left V 6 bases short and J 3 bases short, with 9 bases between. Germline CDR1 is SNHLY and CDR2 is FYNNEI. The CDR3 region is CASRQDRYEQYF. CDR3 sequence (DNA): TGTGCCAGCAGACAGGACCGCTACGAGCAGTACTTC. The full variable domain, rest sourced from reference TRBV2 and TRBJ2-7, is EPEVTQTPSHQVTQMGQEVILRCVPISNHLYFYWYRQILGQKVEFLVSFYNNEISEKSEIFDDQFSVERPDGSNFTLKIRSTKLEDSAMYFCASRQDRYEQYFGPGTRLTVT.

This sequence joins TRBV7-3 and TRBJ2-1; 7 nucleotides agree with TRBD2. This CDR3 is built from 14 residues. V shed 5 bases, J shed 1 base, and the junction held 2 bases outside the gene matches. Looked up from germline, CDR1 is SGHTA and CDR2 is FQGTGA. For the CDR3, the DNA is TGTGCCAGCAGCCCCGGGGGGTCCTACAATGAGCAGTTCTTC. Its translation: CASSPGGSYNEQFF. The whole variable domain, remainder taken from reference TRBV7-3 and TRBJ2-1, is GAGVSQTPSNKVTEKGKYVELRCDPISGHTALYWYRQSLGQGPEFLIYFQGTGAADDSGLPNDRFFAVRPEGSVSTLKIQRTERGDSAVYLCASSPGGSYNEQFFGPGTRLTVL.

This clone came up once. The junction and the germline gene differ at one end; a read error may be behind it. The V call is TRBV5-1, the J call TRBJ1-4; D may be TRBD1 (5 bases). Germline V gene data show CDR1 as SGHRS and CDR2 as YFSETQ. This CDR3 contains 16 residues. The DNA of the CDR3 is TGTGCCAGCAGCTTGTTCTCAGGGTCCTATAATGAAAAACTGTTTTTT. This sequence encodes CASSLFSGSYNEKLFF.

The CDR3 nucleotides read TGTGCCAGCAGCTTAGGGGGAACCGGGGAGCTGTTTTTT. Its translation: CASSLGGTGELFF. This chain connects TRBV5-5 to TRBJ2-2, with a weak D call TRBD1 (6 bases). The V and J ends lost 2 bases and 5 bases respectively, with 7 bases between them. CDR1 and CDR2 (germline): SGHKS, YYEKEE (reference sequence). CDR3 length: 13 residues.

J is TRBJ2-1 and V is TRBV3-1 (or the pseudogene TRBV3-2); 13 bases agree with TRBD2. Trimming cost V 7 bases and J 0 bases; bases outside gene matches: 9. CDR1 LGHDT and CDR2 YNNKEL come from the germline V gene (reference sequence). The CDR3 length is 18 residues. The chain's CDR3 is CASIPRTSGRSSYNEQFF. The CDR3 DNA follows: TGTGCCAGCATTCCTCGGACTAGCGGGAGAAGCTCCTACAATGAGCAGTTCTTC.

The genes are TRBV4-1 and TRBJ2-2, with a weak D call TRBD2 (7 bases). In germline, CDR1 is MGHRA, CDR2 YSYEKL. The CDR3 runs to 16 residues. With 2 bases removed from V and 0 bases from J, the gap between germline ends came to 10 bases. The CDR3, as DNA: TGCGCCAGCAGCCAAAGGGAGGGGGCGAACACCGGGGAGCTGTTTTTT. This codes for CASSQREGANTGELFF.

The chain links TRBV6-5 to TRBJ1-2, with D tentatively TRBD1 (5 bases). The CDR3 loop spans 15 amino acids. Germline-derived CDR1 and CDR2 are MNHEY and SVGAGI. Trimming pared 5 bases from V and 2 bases from J, leaving 15 bases between. The CDR3 loop is CASSRSPGLNYGYTF. CDR3 coding DNA: TGTGCCAGCAGTCGCTCCCCGGGACTCAACTATGGCTACACCTTC.

This clone was detected only once. This rearrangement joins TRBV5-4 to TRBJ2-7, with 10 bases that match TRBD1. The CDR3 has 15 residues. Germline trimming cut 6 bases from V and 3 bases from J; bases unmatched to any gene: 9. Per germline, CDR1 SGHNT and CDR2 YYREEE (reference sequence). The CDR3 nucleotides are TGTGCCAGCACCGCCACCGGGACAGGGGACTACGAGCAGTACTTC. It codes for CASTATGTGDYEQYF.

CDR3 in DNA: TGTGCCAGCAGCTTAGTACCGAGCGGGAACACAGATACGCAGTATTTT. It translates to CASSLVPSGNTDTQYF. The rearrangement joins TRBV7-3 to TRBJ2-3; 7 bases agree with TRBD2. CDR1 SGHTA and CDR2 FQGTGA come from the germline V gene. J lost 2 bases, V lost 2 bases, and 7 bases had no gene match. The CDR3 is 16 amino acids.

CDR3 residues: CASSHLGQGYEQYF. In nucleotides, the CDR3 is TGTGCCAGCAGCCATCTGGGACAGGGGTACGAGCAGTACTTC. The rearrangement links TRBV3-1 (or the pseudogene TRBV3-2) to TRBJ2-7; TRBD1 matches 10 bases. Germline CDR1 and CDR2: LGHDT and YNNKEL (reference sequence). V shed 3 bases, J shed 4 bases, and the junction held 3 bases outside the gene matches. This CDR3 region has 14 residues.

This clone was observed once. V and J are TRBV19 and TRBJ2-1; 15 nucleotides match TRBD2. Germline CDR1 is LNHDA and CDR2 is SQIVND (reference sequence). The length of the CDR3 is 17 residues. V shed 8 bases, J shed 7 bases, and the junction held 12 bases outside the gene matches. The CDR3 bases are TGTGCCAGTTCCGGGACTAGCGGGAGGCTAACCGGGAATGAGCAGTTCTTC. This gives the protein CASSGTSGRLTGNEQFF.

This rearrangement joins TRBV3-1 (or the pseudogene TRBV3-2) to TRBJ2-2, with D hard to call. Trimming took 3 bases from V and 1 from J, leaving 9 bases between them. CDR1 and CDR2 from the germline V gene are LGHDT and YNNKEL (reference sequence). This CDR3 comprises 15 residues. CDR3 protein: CASSQRPGNTGELFF. The CDR3, as DNA: TGTGCCAGCAGCCAGAGACCGGGGAACACCGGGGAGCTGTTTTTT.

This chain connects TRBV6-5 to TRBJ2-1, with 7 bases matching TRBD2. After removal of 0 bases from V and 0 bases from J, the junction contained 2 bases not matched to a gene. Germline V CDR1 and CDR2: MNHEY, SVGAGI. The length of the CDR3 is 16 residues. CDR3 loop: CASSYSGGSSYNEQFF. The CDR3 coding sequence is TGTGCCAGCAGTTACTCGGGCGGGAGCTCCTACAATGAGCAGTTCTTC.

The J gene is TRBJ2-7, the V gene TRBV5-1, with 7 bases matching TRBD2. The germline V gene has CDR1 SGHRS and CDR2 YFSETQ. This CDR3 spans 14 amino acids. After removal of 4 bases from V and 2 bases from J, the junction contained 6 bases not matched to a gene. The CDR3 loop is CASSPSGQTYEQYF. CDR3 in DNA: TGCGCCAGCAGCCCTAGCGGCCAAACCTACGAGCAGTACTTC.

The J gene is TRBJ1-2, the V gene TRBV5-4, with D hard to call. The CDR3 runs 11 residues. V dropped 0 bases and J dropped 9 bases, with 6 bases sitting between them. Germline values: CDR1 SGHNT, CDR2 YYREEE (reference sequence). The DNA of the CDR3 is TGTGCCAGCAGCTTGGCGGAGAGCTACACCTTC. Protein product: CASSLAESYTF.